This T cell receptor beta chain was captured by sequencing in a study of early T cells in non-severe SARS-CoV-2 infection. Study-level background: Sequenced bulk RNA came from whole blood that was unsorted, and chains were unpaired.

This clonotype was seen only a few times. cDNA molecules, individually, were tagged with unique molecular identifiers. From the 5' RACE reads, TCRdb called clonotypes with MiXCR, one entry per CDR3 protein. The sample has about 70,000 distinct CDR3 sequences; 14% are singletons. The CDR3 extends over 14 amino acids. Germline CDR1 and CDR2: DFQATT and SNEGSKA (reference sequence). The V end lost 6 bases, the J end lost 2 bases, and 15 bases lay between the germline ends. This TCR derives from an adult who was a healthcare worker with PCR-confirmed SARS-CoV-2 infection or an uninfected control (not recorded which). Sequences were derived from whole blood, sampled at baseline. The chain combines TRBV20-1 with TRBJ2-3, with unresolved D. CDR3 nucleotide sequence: TGCAGTGCCAGGCCCCTCTCGACCACAGATACGCAGTATTTT. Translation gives CSARPLSTTDTQYF.